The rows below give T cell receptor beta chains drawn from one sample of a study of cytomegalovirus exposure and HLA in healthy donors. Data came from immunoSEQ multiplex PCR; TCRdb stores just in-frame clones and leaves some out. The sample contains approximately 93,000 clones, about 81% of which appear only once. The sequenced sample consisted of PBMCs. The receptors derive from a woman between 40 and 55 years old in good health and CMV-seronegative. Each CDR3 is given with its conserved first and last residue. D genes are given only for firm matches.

CDR3: CASSLQSSPGDEQFF
D: NA
V: TRBV5-1
J: TRBJ2-1

CDR3: CASSTTGASNYGYTF
D: TRBD1
V: TRBV19
J: TRBJ1-2

CDR3: CASSFPPRAGYLGTQYF
D: TRBD2
V: TRBV27
J: TRBJ2-3

CDR3: CASSRKVGGASLYGYTF
D: TRBD1
V: TRBV5-6
J: TRBJ1-2

CDR3: CASRSNTGELFF
D: NA
V: TRBV27
J: TRBJ2-2

CDR3: CASSFSTGELFF
D: NA
V: TRBV11-1
J: TRBJ2-2

CDR3: CASSLSDRAFGNTIYF
D: TRBD1
V: TRBV4-2
J: TRBJ1-3

CDR3: CASSLALEGYSGNTIYF
D: NA
V: TRBV7-8
J: TRBJ1-3

CDR3: CASSVDGGYTEAFF
D: NA
V: TRBV9
J: TRBJ1-1

CDR3: CASSLQETQYF
D: NA
V: TRBV5-5
J: TRBJ2-5

CDR3: CASSLDSRNTEAFF
D: NA
V: TRBV5-1
J: TRBJ1-1

CDR3: CASSLVGAEVGGYTF
D: NA
V: TRBV11-2
J: TRBJ1-2

CDR3: CASSLFADYNSPLHF
D: NA
V: TRBV27
J: TRBJ1-6

CDR3: CASSQMSAGEQDTQYF
D: TRBD2
V: TRBV4-3
J: TRBJ2-3

CDR3: CASSRGLAGDNEQFF
D: TRBD2
V: TRBV11-2
J: TRBJ2-1

CDR3: CASSLLRGAGANVLTF
D: NA
V: TRBV7-2
J: TRBJ2-6

CDR3: CASSPQNSNQPQHF
D: NA
V: TRBV27
J: TRBJ1-5

CDR3: CASSLGTVLNTEAFF
D: NA
V: TRBV11-2
J: TRBJ1-1

CDR3: CASGRTSGSYEQYF
D: TRBD2
V: TRBV27
J: TRBJ2-7

CDR3: CASSSRGLRQPQHF
D: TRBD1
V: TRBV27
J: TRBJ1-5

CDR3: CASSLGQGSNQPQHF
D: TRBD1
V: TRBV5-1
J: TRBJ1-5

CDR3: CASSLPVAGDLNEQFF
D: TRBD2
V: TRBV28
J: TRBJ2-1

CDR3: CSVEWGGKLFF
D: NA
V: TRBV29-1
J: TRBJ1-4

CDR3: CASSRSLREQYF
D: NA
V: TRBV6-6
J: TRBJ2-7

CDR3: CASSPNRGISYEQYF
D: NA
V: TRBV27
J: NA

CDR3: CASSGLAGHPRDQYF
D: TRBD2
V: TRBV6-5
J: TRBJ2-5

CDR3: CAISGRERKTYEQYF
D: TRBD2
V: TRBV10-3
J: TRBJ2-7

CDR3: CATSSDPNRPDKYF
D: NA
V: TRBV15
J: TRBJ2-3

CDR3: CASRKQETTYEQYF
D: NA
V: TRBV4-1
J: TRBJ2-7

CDR3: CASSSSGLSTNEQFF
D: TRBD2
V: TRBV11-3
J: TRBJ2-1

CDR3: CASSKGTSGGYEQYF
D: TRBD2
V: TRBV27
J: TRBJ2-7

CDR3: CASSSGLAVQETQYF
D: TRBD2
V: TRBV11-2
J: TRBJ2-5

CDR3: CASSHTSYEQYF
D: NA
V: TRBV5-4
J: TRBJ2-7

CDR3: CASSPRTGNTGELFF
D: TRBD1
V: TRBV6-5
J: TRBJ2-2

CDR3: CASSISSGQYNEQFF
D: TRBD2
V: TRBV18
J: TRBJ2-1

CDR3: CASSLRGVRNEQFF
D: NA
V: TRBV5-4
J: TRBJ2-1

CDR3: CATSRDVGTWTEAFF
D: NA
V: TRBV15
J: TRBJ1-1

CDR3: CASSKGRGRGTGINQPQHF
D: NA
V: TRBV21-1
J: TRBJ1-5

CDR3: CASSLSGAVQETQYF
D: NA
V: TRBV27
J: TRBJ2-5

CDR3: CASSVLGGTGTYNEQFF
D: TRBD1
V: TRBV25-1
J: TRBJ2-1

CDR3: CASSLRGRSTGGPGNEQFF
D: TRBD2
V: TRBV5-1
J: TRBJ2-1

CDR3: CASSLSSGVGNQPQHF
D: NA
V: TRBV5-6
J: TRBJ1-5

CDR3: CASSQPPSGSSYNEQFF
D: TRBD2
V: TRBV4-2
J: TRBJ2-1

CDR3: CASHIRPGLAGEQYF
D: TRBD2
V: TRBV5-1
J: TRBJ2-7

CDR3: CAISESAGGRIPYGYTF
D: TRBD1
V: TRBV10-3
J: TRBJ1-2

CDR3: CASSPGTSGRAGELFF
D: TRBD2
V: TRBV5-1
J: TRBJ2-2

CDR3: CASMDGQGGKNIQYF
D: TRBD1
V: TRBV19
J: TRBJ2-4

CDR3: CASLGGRGRGNQPQHF
D: TRBD1
V: TRBV28
J: TRBJ1-5

CDR3: CASRMTGGGSEQFF
D: TRBD1
V: TRBV7-2
J: TRBJ2-1

CDR3: CAWSFKGDQPQHF
D: NA
V: TRBV30
J: TRBJ1-5

CDR3: CASSQGIQGRGGYTF
D: TRBD1
V: TRBV14
J: TRBJ1-2

CDR3: CASSYSGVTEAFF
D: NA
V: TRBV6-5
J: TRBJ1-1

CDR3: CASSVALGTCEQFF
D: NA
V: TRBV9
J: TRBJ2-1

CDR3: CASSPTLAGSYEQYF
D: TRBD2
V: TRBV28
J: TRBJ2-7